The clone carrying this TCR beta chain was seen repeatedly, ten times or more. No antigen is known for it. Pregnancy or lactation, uncontrolled infections and other autoimmune diseases were grounds for excluding patients. Orbital computed tomography, together with clinical symptoms, serum thyroxine, TRAb and thyroid ultrasound, was used for diagnosis. The data originate from a study of Graves' ophthalmopathy and Graves' hyperthyroidism. RNA transcripts provided the template for amplifying TCR beta CDR3 regions. In the first round, RT-PCR was carried out with HTBI primers, and a multiplex PCR formed the second round. TCRdb reanalysed the multiplex PCR reads using MiXCR and keeps one entry per CDR3 protein. This sample carries 200,000 to 250,000 distinct CDR3 sequences, roughly a fifth of them seen once, and the ten largest clones take around 45%. Study outcomes and limitations: Blood contained most expanded thyroid clonotypes exceeding 0.001 frequency.

CDR3 size: 13 residues. V shed 2 bases and J shed 5 bases, with 9 bases lying between them. This sequence originates from a woman between 50 and 59 years old with Graves' ophthalmopathy. The V call is TRBV12-3 or TRBV12-4, the J call TRBJ1-2, with a weak D call TRBD1 (5 bases). What was sequenced was peripheral blood. For the CDR3, the DNA is TGTGCCAGCAGTTTAATTGGGGGATATGGCTACACCTTC. Amino acids: CASSLIGGYGYTF.